Presented here are 32 T cell receptor beta chains from one specimen sequenced in a study of identical twins. TCRdb recomputed calls from the 5' RACE reads with MiXCR, one row per CDR3 protein. This sample yields some 730,000 distinct CDR3 sequences, of which 15% to 20% are seen a single time; roughly 13% belongs to the top ten. This same sample was also part of a study on T cells expressing NK-cell markers.

Sequencing input: PBMCs. These receptors all stem from a woman between 18 and 29 years old in good health.

The V and J genes are TRBV10-3 and TRBJ2-3, with D possibly TRBD2 on 6 matching bases. Trimming cost V 6 bases and J 1 base, with 8 bases left between them. Per germline, CDR1 ENHRY and CDR2 SYGVKD. This CDR3 spans 13 amino acids. The CDR3 is CAISPSGTDTQYF. The CDR3 DNA reads as TGTGCCATCAGCCCTAGCGGCACAGATACGCAGTATTTT.

Written as DNA, the CDR3 is TGTGCCAGCAGCTTAGTGTCTAGCGGAAAGAATGAGCAGTTCTTC. Residues: CASSLVSSGKNEQFF. The rearrangement uses TRBV7-9 and TRBJ2-1; the match to TRBD2 covers 7 bases. This CDR3 region has 15 residues. The V gene's germline CDR1 is SEHNR and CDR2 FQNEAQ (reference sequence). The V and J ends lost 1 base and 7 bases, in that order; junction bases with no gene match: 7.

The chain uses TRBV5-6 and TRBJ2-7; D is perhaps TRBD1 (5 bases). The V end was cut by 0 bases, the J end by 3 bases, with 13 bases between. CDR1 and CDR2 (germline): SGHDT, YYEEEE. The CDR3 runs 15 residues. In nucleotides, the CDR3 is TGTGCCAGCAGCTTGGGGACACTGCCAGGCTACGAGCAGTACTTC. This gives the protein CASSLGTLPGYEQYF.

This clonotype was seen more than once but under ten times. V gene TRBV7-9 combines with J gene TRBJ2-3, with TRBD1 matching 7 bases. There are 14 residues in the CDR3. V lost 4 bases and J lost 2; bases outside the gene matches: 3. Germline CDR1 and CDR2: SEHNR and FQNEAQ (reference sequence). CDR3 amino acids: CASSWTGVTDTQYF. In DNA form, the CDR3 reads TGTGCCAGCAGCTGGACAGGAGTCACAGATACGCAGTATTTT. The variable domain in full, with the rest retrieved from reference TRBV7-9 and TRBJ2-3, is DTGVSQNPRHKITKRGQNVTFRCDPISEHNRLYWYRQTLGQGPEFLTYFQNEAQLEKSRLLSDRFSAERPKGSFSTLEIQRTEQGDSAMYLCASSWTGVTDTQYFGPGTRLTVL.

This clonotype was counted between two and nine times. This rearrangement joins TRBV29-1 to TRBJ2-1, with 7 bases that match TRBD2. The CDR3 consists of 14 residues. Germline V gene data show CDR1 as SQVTM and CDR2 as ANQGSEA. Trimming cost V 5 bases and J 7 bases; bases outside gene matches: 11. CDR3 sequence reads: CSVRRTRIGNEQFF. DNA of the CDR3: TGCAGCGTTCGAAGGACTAGAATAGGGAATGAGCAGTTCTTC.

This clonotype was detected a few times. This chain uses TRBV27 with TRBJ1-3; no reliable D call. In germline, CDR1 is MNHEY, CDR2 SMNVEV (reference sequence). With 5 bases removed from V and 0 bases from J, the gap between germline ends came to 11 bases. CDR3 length: 15 amino acids. CDR3 amino acids: CASSGWGSSGNTIYF. The CDR3, as DNA: TGTGCCAGCAGTGGGTGGGGAAGCTCTGGAAACACCATATATTTT.

The chain couples TRBV24-1 to TRBJ2-3, with D perhaps being TRBD1 or TRBD2 (5 bases each). Trimming left V 3 bases short and J 2 bases short, with 11 bases between. The V gene's germline CDR1 is KGHDR and CDR2 SFDVKD. This CDR3 has 15 residues. CDR3 residues: CATSDVMGDTDTQYF. DNA of the CDR3: TGTGCCACCAGTGATGTTATGGGGGACACAGATACGCAGTATTTT.

V usage is TRBV28 and J usage is TRBJ2-7; D call uncertain. The V gene's germline CDR1 is MDHEN and CDR2 SYDVKM. The CDR3 has 13 residues. V dropped 5 bases and J dropped 2 bases, with 10 bases sitting between them. The DNA for the CDR3 is TGTGCCAGCAGTGGGTACCCTACCTACGAGCAGTACTTC. Its protein is CASSGYPTYEQYF.

A remark on this clonotype: The CDR3 carries no conserved terminal phenylalanine or tryptophan, so it likely arises from a read error. The DNA is left out, because the CDR3 cannot be placed on it with certainty; the CDR3 is given as TCRdb lists it. J is TRBJ1-2 and V is TRBV27; TRBD1 is the table's D call, not checked against the DNA. Germline-derived CDR1 and CDR2 are MNHEY and SMNVEV (reference sequence). The CDR3 totals 8 residues, both ends included. The CDR3 is CASMELRV.

There are a few counts of this clonotype. This chain uses TRBV18 with TRBJ1-5; D not resolved. CDR1 is KGHSH, CDR2 LQKENI, per germline. Trimming took off 2 bases at V and 2 bases at J, with 7 bases between the two ends. The CDR3 length is 14 residues. The CDR3 nucleotides are TGTGCCAGCTCACCAGAAAAAGGCAATCAGCCCCAGCATTTT. Amino acids: CASSPEKGNQPQHF.

The V and J genes are TRBV27 and TRBJ2-2, with no clear D. From germline, CDR1 is MNHEY and CDR2 SMNVEV (reference sequence). The CDR3 consists of 15 residues. The V end was cut by 2 bases, the J end by 6 bases, with 13 bases between. CDR3 loop: CASSLTHWEAGELFF. The CDR3 bases are TGTGCCAGCAGTTTAACCCACTGGGAAGCCGGGGAGCTGTTTTTT.

The V and J genes are TRBV5-4 and TRBJ2-7, with 10 bases matching TRBD1. V gave up 3 bases and J gave up 6 bases; unmatched junction bases: 6. The CDR3 sequence is 14 residues long. Germline values: CDR1 SGHNT, CDR2 YYREEE (reference sequence). The CDR3 here is CASSSRTGGGEQYF. CDR3 bases: TGTGCCAGCAGCTCTAGGACAGGGGGAGGCGAGCAGTACTTC.

This clonotype was detected only a few times. The chain is built from TRBV12-3 or TRBV12-4 and TRBJ2-5; TRBD2 agrees at 10 bases. V gave up 4 bases and J gave up 6 bases; unmatched junction bases: 14. The CDR3 contains 17 residues. The CDR3 is CASSSAGGKDLRKTQYF. CDR3 nucleotide sequence: TGTGCCAGCAGTTCAGCGGGGGGGAAGGATTTAAGGAAGACCCAGTACTTC.

This clonotype turned up a few times. J is TRBJ2-5 and V is TRBV20-1, with 11 bases fitting TRBD2. This CDR3 is built from 14 residues. V lost 6 bases and J lost 0; bases outside the gene matches: 3. The V gene's germline CDR1 is DFQATT and CDR2 SNEGSKA (reference sequence). This CDR3 is CSAIAGGYQETQYF. CDR3 bases: TGCAGTGCAATAGCGGGGGGGTACCAAGAGACCCAGTACTTC.

The chain couples TRBV5-6 to TRBJ1-5, with TRBD1 matching over 8 bases. The germline CDR1 and CDR2 sequences are SGHDT and YYEEEE. The CDR3 loop spans 16 amino acids. J gave up 5 bases and V 1 base, and 8 bases lay outside the gene matches. The DNA of the CDR3 is TGTGCCAGCAGCTTGAACAGGGGGAAGGATTATCAGCCCCAGCATTTT. Translated, it gives CASSLNRGKDYQPQHF.

The sample holds a few counts of this clonotype. The J gene is TRBJ1-2, the V gene TRBV10-3; a weak D match, TRBD1 (6 bases). The length of the CDR3 is 15 residues. CDR1 is ENHRY and CDR2 is SYGVKD in the germline V gene. Trimming removed 4 bases from V and 4 bases from J, with 16 bases in between. The CDR3 loop reads CAISVAQGTLYGYTF. As DNA, the CDR3 is TGTGCCATCAGTGTCGCACAGGGTACCCTCTATGGCTACACCTTC.

V gene TRBV5-6 combines with J gene TRBJ2-1; 7 bases agree with TRBD2. Germline trimming cut 7 bases from V and 9 bases from J; bases unmatched to any gene: 13. The CDR3 totals 14 residues. The V gene's germline CDR1 is SGHDT and CDR2 YYEEEE. The CDR3 loop reads CASGGRAGIIEQFF. In DNA form, the CDR3 reads TGTGCCAGCGGAGGGAGGGCCGGTATCATTGAGCAGTTCTTC.

This clonotype has ten or more counts. This chain uses TRBV12-3 or TRBV12-4 with TRBJ2-7; the match to TRBD2 covers 7 bases. The V segment lost 1 base and the J segment 5 bases; nucleotides outside the gene matches: 2. This CDR3 region has 13 residues. CDR3 loop: CASSLERDDEQYF. CDR3 DNA: TGTGCCAGCAGTTTAGAGCGGGACGACGAGCAGTACTTC.

The chain is built from TRBV7-8 and TRBJ2-3, with 10 positions matching TRBD2. The germline V gene has CDR1 SGHVS and CDR2 FQNEAQ. V was clipped by 1 base and J by 5 bases; unmatched bases: 9. The CDR3 is 17 residues long. Here the CDR3 DNA reads TGTGCCAGCAGCTTAGTATCCAGCGGGAGGGCCATAGATACGCAGTATTTT. Translated, it gives CASSLVSSGRAIDTQYF.

V and J are TRBV5-1 and TRBJ2-3; 7 positions match TRBD1. J gave up 7 bases and V 4 bases, and 6 bases lay outside the gene matches. This CDR3 has 13 residues. Germline-derived CDR1 and CDR2 are SGHRS and YFSETQ. The CDR3 nucleotides read TGCGCCAGCAGCGATCAGGGGGTAAATACGCAGTATTTT. Translated: CASSDQGVNTQYF.

This clonotype was picked up a small number of times. V and J are TRBV6-5 and TRBJ2-7; a possible D gene is TRBD2 (5 bases). CDR1 MNHEY and CDR2 SVGAGI come from the germline V gene. The CDR3 is made up of 15 amino acids. V lost 3 bases and J 2 bases, leaving 14 bases between the germline ends. CDR3 DNA: TGTGCCAGCAGTTATCGAGGGCACAGAGCCTACGAGCAGTACTTC. This codes for CASSYRGHRAYEQYF.

This clonotype was picked up a small number of times. J is TRBJ2-1 and V is TRBV19; 9 bases match TRBD2. Germline V gene lookup returns CDR1 LNHDA and CDR2 SQIVND (reference sequence). J gave up 5 bases and V 3 bases, and 5 bases lay outside the gene matches. The CDR3 has 15 residues. The CDR3 DNA reads TGTGCCAGTAGTATCGGTAGCGGGGGTCACAATGAGCAGTTCTTC. Translating gives CASSIGSGGHNEQFF.

The sample holds a few counts of this clonotype. The chain has TRBV19 and TRBJ2-1; 11 nucleotides align to TRBD2. The CDR3 extends over 13 amino acids. Germline lookup yields CDR1 LNHDA and CDR2 SQIVND (reference sequence). V shed 6 bases, J shed 13 bases, and the junction held 8 bases outside the gene matches. The CDR3 region is CASRQLAGDIQFF. As DNA, the CDR3 is TGTGCCAGTAGGCAACTAGCGGGGGATATCCAGTTCTTC.

The chain combines TRBV10-3 with TRBJ2-7; possibly TRBD1 or TRBD2 for D (6 bases each). This CDR3 contains 15 residues. Germline CDR1 is ENHRY and CDR2 is SYGVKD. V gave up 6 bases and J gave up 3 bases, with 18 bases separating them. CDR3 in amino acids: CAIRAWGASNYEQYF. The CDR3 DNA sequence: TGTGCCATCAGGGCGTGGGGGGCTTCTAACTACGAGCAGTACTTC.

In its sample, this clonotype was seen a few times. The chain recombines TRBV29-1 with TRBJ2-1; 8 nucleotides align to TRBD2. This CDR3 has 16 amino acids. With V trimmed by 4 bases and J by 3 bases, 11 bases remained unmatched. Germline assignment: CDR1 SQVTM and CDR2 ANQGSEA. CDR3 sequence: CSVVRPTSGLYNEQFF. The CDR3 DNA follows: TGCAGCGTTGTCCGACCTACTAGCGGACTCTACAATGAGCAGTTCTTC.

This clonotype was seen repeatedly, ten times or more. V usage is TRBV5-1 and J usage is TRBJ1-5; unclear D gene. Germline-derived CDR1 and CDR2 are SGHRS and YFSETQ. With 0 bases removed from V and 3 bases from J, the gap between germline ends came to 4 bases. CDR3 length equals 13 residues. CDR3 coding DNA: TGCGCCAGCAGCTTGGGGGACAATCAGCCCCAGCATTTT. Protein: CASSLGDNQPQHF.

V and J are TRBV10-3 and TRBJ1-2; possibly TRBD1 for D (6 bases). The CDR3 contains 13 residues. Germline V lookup: CDR1 ENHRY, CDR2 SYGVKD. V was pared by 4 bases and J by 7 bases, with 13 bases between. The CDR3 spells CAISGGGGPGYTF. CDR3 nucleotides: TGTGCCATCAGTGGCGGAGGGGGTCCTGGCTACACCTTC.

This clonotype was counted between two and nine times. V is TRBV10-3 and J is TRBJ1-5; 8 bases agree with TRBD1. The CDR3 is 14 amino acids. The germline gives CDR1 ENHRY, CDR2 SYGVKD. With 0 bases clipped from V and 7 bases from J, the junction kept 2 bases outside the gene matches. The CDR3 DNA is TGTGCCATCAGTGAGTCGACAGGGGACCAGCCCCAGCATTTT. Translated, it gives CAISESTGDQPQHF.

This clonotype was observed a handful of times. V gene TRBV20-1 combines with J gene TRBJ2-3; 10 bases are shared with TRBD2. Germline V gene lookup returns CDR1 DFQATT and CDR2 SNEGSKA (reference sequence). This CDR3 has 13 amino acids. Trimming took 5 bases from V and 5 from J; bases not matched to a gene: 4. CDR3 DNA sequence: TGCAGTGCTGCTAGCGGGAGTGGAGATACGCAGTATTTT. Protein product: CSAASGSGDTQYF.

The genes are TRBV7-2 and TRBJ2-7, with a tentative D call TRBD1 (6 bases). Between the trimmed V and J ends, which lost 5 bases and 1 base, there was a span of 12 bases. The CDR3 covers 14 residues. Per the germline V gene, CDR1 is SGHTA and CDR2 is FQGNSA. The CDR3 sequence: CASSHTTGSYEQYF. The CDR3 DNA reads TGTGCCAGCAGCCATACGACAGGATCCTACGAGCAGTACTTC.

Here the CDR3 reads CSASGGLLYEQYF. CDR3 DNA: TGCAGTGCTAGCGGGGGTTTACTCTACGAGCAGTACTTC. This chain joins TRBV20-1 and TRBJ2-7; maybe TRBD2 (6 bases). CDR3 length: 13 residues. Germline V lookup: CDR1 DFQATT, CDR2 SNEGSKA (reference sequence). Trimming stripped 3 bases from V and 3 bases from J, with 12 bases between.

This clonotype occurred a few times. This chain links TRBV5-1 with TRBJ2-6, with a possible D match to TRBD1 (5 bases). V was clipped by 6 bases and J by 4 bases, with 20 bases between them. The germline gives CDR1 SGHRS, CDR2 YFSETQ. CDR3 length: 17 residues. The DNA of the CDR3 is TGCGCCAGCAATGCGGTCGTACAGGCGGCCGGGGCCAACGTCCTGACTTTC. Translated: CASNAVVQAAGANVLTF.